The rows below give T cell receptor beta chains drawn from one sample of a study of control samples from healthy donors and cancer patients. Assay: immunoSEQ multiplex PCR; the TCRdb copy retains only in-frame clones and omits some. This sample carries some 78,000 clones, approximately 88% of them seen once, and the ten largest clones take about 7.6%. The material sequenced was blood. The source is a woman in her fifties or sixties in good health. Both conserved end residues are part of each CDR3. D genes are given only for firm matches. Clone size is shown for a subset of rows, as once, few, many or a class of expanded clone.

clone_size: NA
j_call: TRBJ2-7
v_call: TRBV6-5
d_call: NA
cdr3_nt: TGTGCCAGCAGTACCAGGCACGAGCAGTACTTC
cdr3_aa: CASSTRHEQYF

clone_size: NA
j_call: TRBJ1-6
v_call: TRBV7-6
d_call: NA
cdr3_nt: TGTGCCAGCAGCCCCTCTAGGGGCCTTTCACCCCTCCACTTT
cdr3_aa: CASSPSRGLSPLHF

clone_size: NA
j_call: TRBJ1-2
v_call: TRBV6-5
d_call: TRBD1
cdr3_nt: TGTGCCAGCAGTTTTGGACAGGGGGCGCCTGGCTACACCTTC
cdr3_aa: CASSFGQGAPGYTF

clone_size: NA
j_call: TRBJ1-2
v_call: TRBV7-9
d_call: NA
cdr3_nt: TGTGCCAGCAGCTTAGGGGGGGAAAACTATGGCTACACCTTC
cdr3_aa: CASSLGGENYGYTF

clone_size: NA
j_call: TRBJ1-1
v_call: TRBV7-9
d_call: NA
cdr3_nt: TGTGCCAGCAGTAGGGGGGCGACGACTGAAGCCTTCTTT
cdr3_aa: CASSRGATTEAFF

clone_size: NA
j_call: TRBJ2-7
v_call: TRBV5-1
d_call: NA
cdr3_nt: TGCGCCAGCAGCTTGGTTCTGGGGGAGGCCTACGAGCAGTACTTC
cdr3_aa: CASSLVLGEAYEQYF

clone_size: NA
j_call: TRBJ2-3
v_call: TRBV9
d_call: NA
cdr3_nt: TGTGCCAGCAGCCCCTCTAGTTTTGCCGGCACAGATACGCAGTATTTT
cdr3_aa: CASSPSSFAGTDTQYF

clone_size: once
j_call: TRBJ2-7
v_call: TRBV15
d_call: NA
cdr3_nt: TGTGCCACCAGCGCGGGACTCGTCGCCTACGAGCAGTACTTC
cdr3_aa: CATSAGLVAYEQYF

clone_size: NA
j_call: TRBJ2-3
v_call: TRBV5-1
d_call: NA
cdr3_nt: TGCGCCAGCAGCTTGGCCGGGCAGGCAGATACGCAGTATTTT
cdr3_aa: CASSLAGQADTQYF

clone_size: NA
j_call: TRBJ1-1
v_call: TRBV15
d_call: NA
cdr3_nt: TGTGCCACCAGCAGCGCTGGGAACACTGAAGCTTTCTTT
cdr3_aa: CATSSAGNTEAFF

clone_size: NA
j_call: TRBJ2-1
v_call: TRBV14
d_call: NA
cdr3_nt: TGTGCCAGCAGCCAGAACCGAGGGGGTAATGAGCAGTTCTTC
cdr3_aa: CASSQNRGGNEQFF

clone_size: NA
j_call: TRBJ1-6
v_call: TRBV7-8
d_call: NA
cdr3_nt: TGTGCCAGCAGCTTAGCGCTGGGGGGGAATTCACCCCTCCACTTT
cdr3_aa: CASSLALGGNSPLHF

clone_size: NA
j_call: TRBJ2-1
v_call: TRBV3-1/TRBV3-2
d_call: NA
cdr3_nt: TGTGCCAGCAGCCTTGGGAGGGGGCGCCCTGTCAATGAGCAGTTCTTC
cdr3_aa: CASSLGRGRPVNEQFF

clone_size: few
j_call: TRBJ2-1
v_call: TRBV7-2
d_call: TRBD2
cdr3_nt: TGTGCCAGCTACGGGACTAGCGGGGGCGCTTCCTACAATGAGCAGTTCTTC
cdr3_aa: CASYGTSGGASYNEQFF

clone_size: medium-sized
j_call: TRBJ2-7
v_call: TRBV20-1
d_call: NA
cdr3_nt: TGCAGTGCTAGTGGTGAACCGGGCCGTAGCTCCTACGAGCAGTACTTC
cdr3_aa: CSASGEPGRSSYEQYF

clone_size: once
j_call: TRBJ2-5
v_call: TRBV6-5
d_call: NA
cdr3_nt: TGTGCCAGCAGCCGACGGGTTCTAATGGAGACCCAGTACTTC
cdr3_aa: CASSRRVLMETQYF

clone_size: NA
j_call: TRBJ2-3
v_call: TRBV6-2/TRBV6-3
d_call: TRBD2
cdr3_nt: TGTGCCAGCAGTTACTCTTCTGTCCCGGGACTAGTATCCACAGATACGCAGTATTTT
cdr3_aa: CASSYSSVPGLVSTDTQYF

clone_size: NA
j_call: TRBJ1-2
v_call: TRBV19
d_call: TRBD1
cdr3_nt: TGTGCCAGTAGTACCAGGGACAGGGACTACTATGGCTACACCTTC
cdr3_aa: CASSTRDRDYYGYTF

clone_size: NA
j_call: TRBJ2-6
v_call: TRBV15
d_call: TRBD1
cdr3_nt: TGTGCCACCAGCAGAGCGGACAGGGCAATCTCTGGGGCCAACGTCCTGACTTTC
cdr3_aa: CATSRADRAISGANVLTF

clone_size: NA
j_call: TRBJ1-2
v_call: TRBV14
d_call: TRBD1
cdr3_nt: TGTGCCAGCAGCCAATACTCCCCGGGACAGGGAGAAGGCTACACCTTC
cdr3_aa: CASSQYSPGQGEGYTF

clone_size: NA
j_call: TRBJ1-1
v_call: TRBV3-1/TRBV3-2
d_call: TRBD1
cdr3_nt: TGTGCCAGCAGCCAAGATACAGGGGGCGAAGCTTTCTTT
cdr3_aa: CASSQDTGGEAFF

clone_size: few
j_call: TRBJ1-1
v_call: TRBV11-2
d_call: NA
cdr3_nt: TGTGCCAGCAGCTTTTCTACGAACACTGAAGCTTTCTTT
cdr3_aa: CASSFSTNTEAFF

clone_size: NA
j_call: TRBJ2-7
v_call: TRBV13
d_call: TRBD1
cdr3_nt: TGTGCCAGCAGCTTAGAAGGGACAGGGGGGCCCCCGGACGAGCAGTACTTC
cdr3_aa: CASSLEGTGGPPDEQYF

clone_size: NA
j_call: TRBJ1-5
v_call: TRBV30
d_call: TRBD1
cdr3_nt: TGTGCCTGGAGCCGACAGGGTAATCAGCCCCAGCATTTT
cdr3_aa: CAWSRQGNQPQHF

clone_size: once
j_call: TRBJ1-5
v_call: TRBV11-2
d_call: TRBD1
cdr3_nt: TGTGCCAGCAGCCAATCGGGACAGTATCAGCCCCAGCATTTT
cdr3_aa: CASSQSGQYQPQHF

clone_size: NA
j_call: TRBJ1-1
v_call: TRBV5-1
d_call: NA
cdr3_nt: TGCGCCAGCAGCGCCTCGCCGGGTGGCACTGAAGCTTTCTTT
cdr3_aa: CASSASPGGTEAFF

clone_size: NA
j_call: TRBJ1-2
v_call: TRBV6-5
d_call: TRBD1
cdr3_nt: TGTGCCAGCACTCCCGGGGGGACAGATAATGGCTACACCTTC
cdr3_aa: CASTPGGTDNGYTF

clone_size: NA
j_call: TRBJ2-7
v_call: TRBV9
d_call: NA
cdr3_nt: TGTGCCAGCAGTCAGACAGGCAGCTCCTACGAGCAGTACTTC
cdr3_aa: CASSQTGSSYEQYF

clone_size: NA
j_call: TRBJ1-1
v_call: TRBV6-5
d_call: NA
cdr3_nt: TGTGCCAGCACTAGAGGGGACACTGAAGCTTTCTTT
cdr3_aa: CASTRGDTEAFF

clone_size: NA
j_call: TRBJ2-2
v_call: TRBV11-2
d_call: TRBD2
cdr3_nt: TGTGCCAGCAGTCAACCGGGACTAGCTGGTGGCGGGGAGCTGTTTTTT
cdr3_aa: CASSQPGLAGGGELFF

clone_size: once
j_call: TRBJ2-5
v_call: TRBV28
d_call: NA
cdr3_nt: TGTGCCAGCAGTTTAACAGTGACCCAAGAGACCCAGTACTTC
cdr3_aa: CASSLTVTQETQYF

clone_size: NA
j_call: TRBJ2-7
v_call: TRBV3-1/TRBV3-2
d_call: NA
cdr3_nt: TGTGCCAGCAGCCAAGATCATCTGGGGGCCTCCTACGAGCAGTACTTC
cdr3_aa: CASSQDHLGASYEQYF